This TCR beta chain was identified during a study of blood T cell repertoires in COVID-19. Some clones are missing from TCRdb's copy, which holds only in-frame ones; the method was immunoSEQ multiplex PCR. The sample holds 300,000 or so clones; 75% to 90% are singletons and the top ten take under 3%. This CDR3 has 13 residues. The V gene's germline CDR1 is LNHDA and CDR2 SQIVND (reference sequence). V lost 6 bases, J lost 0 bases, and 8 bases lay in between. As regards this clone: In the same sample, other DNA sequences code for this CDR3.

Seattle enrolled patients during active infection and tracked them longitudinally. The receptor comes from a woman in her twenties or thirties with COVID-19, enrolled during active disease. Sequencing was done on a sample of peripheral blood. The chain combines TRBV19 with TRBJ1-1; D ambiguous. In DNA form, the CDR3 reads TGTGCCAGTAGCTCCACAGTGAACACTGAAGCTTTCTTT. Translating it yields CASSSTVNTEAFF.